This TCR beta chain was identified during a study of cytomegalovirus exposure and HLA in healthy donors (dated by TCRdb to about 2017). The study in broad terms: An earlier analysis of 587 of the donors reported 276 Gb of sequence data and 95 million to 120 million unique TCR beta sequences obtained from roughly 180 million T cells. An early release that covered about 600 HLA-typed donors contained about 290 gigabases of sequencing data and some 87 million unique TCR sequences. Among the approximately 400 genotyped donors, 81% belonged to the genetic ancestry cluster associated with self-reported Caucasian donors. The study aimed to test whether cataloging public T cell receptors could reveal signatures of past pathogen exposure. The study profiled the T cell repertoires of about 640 subjects by immunosequencing and related them to cytomegalovirus serostatus. Along with the roughly 670-subject first cohort, a separate validation cohort of over a hundred different subjects was used. High-throughput TCR immunosequencing, statistical association of individual TCRs with disease status, and machine learning were combined to predict cytomegalovirus infection status. A later analysis re-examined previously published TCR beta repertoires from roughly 650 donors and added high-resolution HLA genotyping to investigate patterns of TCR occurrence. Rather than using new phenotypic data, the later analysis identified candidate immune exposures from TCR beta sequences and from how often those sequences occurred across donors. To decide whether each TCR beta V gene segment behaved as functional or pseudogenic, an earlier analysis of some 570 of the donors relied on high-throughput TCR beta sequencing. Donor age, sex, ethnicity and CMV serostatus were collected together with the repertoire data. Genome-wide SNP genotypes for about 60% of the roughly 670 donors were used in a later genetic analysis, which treated that subset as a discovery cohort. All discovery cohort repertoires had been generated using a single sequencing platform. Both class I and class II loci were covered by HLA typing, at four-digit resolution. The number of typed donors differed by locus: about 629-640 for A, B, C, DRB1 and DQB1; approximately 520 for DQA1; some 610 for DPA1; and about 450 for DPB1. A few DR-DQ haplotypes were treated as single units for association and clustering because of strong linkage in the cohort. Among over 350 genotyped donors of the cohort, an average of around 240,000 unique TCR beta nucleotide sequences were sequenced per donor, roughly 20% of them non-productive.

The cohort consisted of approximately 670 healthy bone marrow donors. At the time of sampling, every cohort member was nominally healthy, though immune exposures that went unrecorded were likely present. The donor tested CMV seropositive, placing the donor among the 250 to 350 seropositive members of the cohort. Each donor provided a peripheral blood sample, and peripheral blood mononuclear cells were used for TCR beta sequencing. Genomic DNA extraction from the blood cell samples was performed with the Qiagen DNeasy Blood Extraction Kit. What the work shows at the level of the full study, not this receptor alone: When HLA alleles, especially DR and DQ, strongly co-occurred, attributing TCR associations to individual alleles was difficult. For the cohort, immune exposure information was limited to CMV serostatus. Roughly uniform sequencing depth across donors was assumed in presence/absence analyses, although this assumption may not hold. Compared with equally common non-associated chains, HLA-associated TCR beta chains in a later analysis were more clonally expanded and had lower generation probabilities. In an earlier analysis of about 540 of the donors, most TCR beta V segments were observed in productive rearrangements about 87% or about 30% of the time, broadly matching IMGT annotations. Because counts were too low, fewer than 20 rarely observed V segments, including chromosome 9 orphons, were excluded from the earlier analysis of some 590 of the donors. Because the 87-base-pair reads could not distinguish some IMGT-functional V segments, including TRBV6-2 and TRBV6-3, those segments were excluded. In both the original and validation cohorts, the classifier was reported to diagnose cytomegalovirus status with high specificity and sensitivity. According to a later genetic analysis, donors in an Asian-associated ancestry cluster had fewer N-insertions in productive TCRs than the approximately 670-donor mean. A group of highly shared sequence variants was considered likely to be a technical artifact of the sequencing pipeline. Correlated functional status among segregating V segments might reflect linkage disequilibrium, but an unknown experimental factor could not be ruled out. A further reported finding was that TCR beta sequences accurately predicted the HLA-A and HLA-B alleles for most subjects in the first cohort. A few of the identified cytomegalovirus-associated TCR beta chains were confirmed in vitro to be specific for cytomegalovirus antigens. V-gene and J-gene trimming of TCR beta chains was associated with a missense DCLRE1C variant in a later genetic analysis, and the association was replicated in an independent cohort. In a later analysis, the rate of TCR association differed among HLA loci, with DRB1 alleles having the most associated TCRs and HLA-C alleles having the fewest. According to a later analysis, parvovirus B19, influenza, CMV and Epstein-Barr virus appeared linked to several top co-occurrence clusters. A later analysis associated approximately 17,000 TCR beta sequences with specific HLA alleles at a false discovery rate of 0.05. Because HLA typing was missing for some donors at each locus, association tests included only the typed subset. Across donors, most TCR sequences were observed very rarely, whereas some public TCRs were present in many individuals. The authors suggested that the approach could potentially be generalized to other disease states and immunological phenotypes. The study listed approximately 150 TCR beta chains as associated with cytomegalovirus. According to a later analysis, most CMV-associated TCR beta chains appeared to be HLA-restricted, and the HLA associations seemed to be driven largely by CMV exposure. The cohort was sequenced for TCR beta chains only, and without alpha or paired-chain data the features that could be detected were limited.

This clone was recorded only once. Its specific antigen is unknown. No base qualities exist here, and no much larger clone lies one base off it. The method was the immunoSEQ multiplex PCR assay. For the multiplex PCR, a mixture combining 60 forward primers for TCR Vbeta segments and 13 reverse primers for TCR Jbeta segments was used. A multiplex PCR assay on genomic DNA amplified the CDR3 region of rearranged TCR beta genes. On the Illumina HiSeq System, the amplified TCR beta libraries were sequenced as 87-base-pair reads. Per the source publication's procedure: In a later analysis, roughly 80 million unique TCR beta chains were counted across the roughly 610 repertoires, and approximately 11 million of these chains were shared by at least two donors. To remove PCR and sequencing errors, raw reads were error-corrected and collapsed into unique sequences using a nearest-neighbor algorithm that merged closely related sequences. CDR3 sequences were aligned to IMGT reference sequences to assign V, D and J gene segments. For a sequence to be retained, at least a six-nucleotide match to both a V gene segment and a J gene segment was required. A rearrangement counted as productive if the CDR3 had no stop codons and remained in frame with V and J, and every other rearrangement counted as non-productive. CDR3 was defined by IMGT convention, running from the second conserved V-encoded cysteine to the conserved J-encoded phenylalanine. The earlier analysis of more than 450 of the donors excluded sequences that lacked an unambiguous match to a single V gene segment. In an earlier analysis of some 590 of the donors, a V segment was called functional when productive rearrangements were above 56.7%, and segregating when the standard deviation between donors exceeded 5%. To diagnose cytomegalovirus status from the catalog of TCR beta chain sequences, a statistical classification framework was built. In a later analysis, V and J genes were assigned by comparing TCR nucleotide sequences against IMGT/GENE-DB human TR gene sequences. The TCRdist pipeline was used in a later analysis to assign CDR3 sequences and most-parsimonious VDJ recombination scenarios. In a later analysis, every TCR beta chain was defined by the combination of its CDR3 amino acid sequence and its V-gene family, and reads without a unique V-gene family were dropped. A later analysis removed 450 to 600 highly shared, low-generation-probability nucleotide sequences to deal with suspected cross-contamination and a sequencing artifact. In a later analysis, a clonal expansion index for each public chain was calculated from normalized within-repertoire ranks of inferred template counts. In a later analysis, generation probabilities were computed with a VDJ recombination model fitted to out-of-frame rearrangements, and the resulting probabilities were checked against IGoR. In a later analysis, TCR-TCR, TCR-HLA and TCR-CMV co-occurrence was scored with hypergeometric tests, and a repertoire-size bias correction was applied to TCR pairs. To estimate false discovery rates, a later analysis permuted the HLA or CMV assignments 20 times. In a later analysis, co-occurring TCRs were grouped with DBSCAN, and TCRdist sequence similarity was added when clustering was performed within HLA-allele-positive subsets. Repertoires with fewer than 30,000 or more than 120,000 public chains, plus five repertoires with anomalous nucleotide sharing, were excluded from co-occurrence clustering. TCRdb retrieved this table from immuneACCESS and kept in-frame rearrangements only. Not all clones are present; in checked studies, unresolved V genes account for under half, and no reason is known for the remainder. The V and J calls and clone size come from that table; D and trimming were worked out from the DNA. The sample table records fewer than 250,000 clones; 81% of these occur just once. The ten largest make up around 3.7% of the sample.

Trimming at the junction amounts to 6 bases on V and 1 base on J, and the germline ends lie 12 bases apart. Reading from cysteine to phenylalanine, the CDR3 counts 14 amino acids. The CDR3 DNA has 42 bases and is translated from base 1. Looking up the germline V gene (reference sequence) yields CDR1 MNHEY and CDR2 SMNVEV. The chain joins TRBV27 to TRBJ1-1; perhaps TRBD1 is the D gene, with 5 bases matching. This clonotype was sampled from a man aged 35-49 years in good health and CMV-seropositive. Material: PBMCs. In nucleotides, the sequence is TGTGCCAGCAGGGGCCGGGGGTGGAACACTGAAGCTTTCTTT. Its protein reads: CASRGRGWNTEAFF.